The 17 T cell receptor beta chains below were found in one sample sequenced in a study of T cells after yellow fever vaccination. One entry per CDR3 protein results from TCRdb running MiXCR on the 5' RACE reads. The repertoire consists of about 140,000 distinct CDR3 sequences, with 6.5% to 8.5% occurring once and the leading ten covering about 0.73%. Specimen: CD4+ T cells sorted from PBMCs, collected 5 days after the yellow fever booster vaccination. The origin of the receptors is a man aged 25 to 40 who received the YFV17D yellow fever vaccine.

This clonotype was seen more than once but under ten times. The chain is built from TRBV18 and TRBJ1-5; weak D call: TRBD1 (5 bases). V was shortened by 5 bases and J by 5 bases, with 13 bases between the two germline ends. Germline V CDR1 and CDR2: KGHSH, LQKENI. The CDR3 length is 14 residues. The CDR3 here is CASSNQGTYQPQHF. In nucleotides, the CDR3 is TGTGCCAGCTCAAACCAGGGCACCTATCAGCCCCAGCATTTT.

The table lists this clonotype with many counts. In DNA form, the CDR3 reads TGTGCCAGCAGCGTAGAATCCGACTGGGCCTACGAGCAGTACTTC. Translation gives CASSVESDWAYEQYF. The rearrangement links TRBV9 to TRBJ2-7, with unresolved D. The germline CDR1 and CDR2 sequences are SGDLS and YYNGEE. The CDR3 is 15 amino acids. With 0 bases removed from V and 2 bases from J, the gap between germline ends came to 12 bases.

About this clonotype itself: A much more abundant neighbour one base away suggests this may be a read error. The chain joins TRBV7-2 to TRBJ2-3; 7 bases match TRBD2. V shed 2 bases and J 2 bases; nucleotides not matched to a gene: 4. This CDR3 comprises 15 residues. Germline CDR1 and CDR2: SGHTA and FQGNSA. The CDR3 sequence is CTSSLMLAVTDTQYF. DNA for the CDR3: TGTACCAGCAGCTTAATGCTAGCGGTCACAGATACGCAGTATTTT. The whole variable domain, remainder taken from reference TRBV7-2 and TRBJ2-3, is GAGVSQSPSNKVTEKGKDVELRCDPISGHTALYWYRQSLGQGLEFLIYFQGNSAPDKSGLPSDRFSAERTGGSVSTLTIQRTQQEDSAVYLCTSSLMLAVTDTQYFGPGTRLTVL.

This clonotype was observed many times. The chain links TRBV6-5 to TRBJ1-2; 9 bases are a match to TRBD1. The CDR3 covers 15 residues. Trimming at V came to 2 bases and at J to 8 bases, leaving 9 bases not matched to a gene. Germline V gene sequence: CDR1 MNHEY, CDR2 SVGAGI. The CDR3 nucleotides are TGTGCCAGCAGTTACGACCGGGGACAGGGAGGCGGCTACACCTTC. Amino acids: CASSYDRGQGGGYTF.

This clonotype occurred many times. This chain connects TRBV5-1 to TRBJ2-1; D remains unclear. V was cut by 4 bases and J by 6 bases, with 14 bases left in between. Per the germline V gene, CDR1 is SGHRS and CDR2 is YFSETQ. CDR3 length equals 14 residues. CDR3 in DNA: TGCGCCAGCAGCCCCCAGTCCGGTAGCAATGAGCAGTTCTTC. Translating gives CASSPQSGSNEQFF.

Ten or more counts support this clonotype. The rearrangement joins TRBV6-5 to TRBJ1-5; D ambiguous. There are 14 residues in the CDR3. Trimming took 4 bases from V and 1 from J, leaving 8 bases between them. Germline V lookup: CDR1 MNHEY, CDR2 SVGAGI. The CDR3 protein is CASSFRGSNQPQHF. CDR3 bases: TGTGCCAGCAGTTTTAGAGGGAGCAATCAGCCCCAGCATTTT.

The sample holds many counts of this clonotype. V is TRBV29-1 and J is TRBJ1-5; TRBD1 might be the D (6 bases). CDR1 is SQVTM, CDR2 ANQGSEA, per germline. V shed 5 bases and J shed 4 bases, with 12 bases lying between them. This CDR3 is built from 13 residues. Written as DNA, the CDR3 is TGCAGCGTTAAACAGGGATCGAATCAGCCCCAGCATTTT. Translating it yields CSVKQGSNQPQHF.

This clonotype was seen repeatedly, ten times or more. V usage is TRBV7-9 and J usage is TRBJ2-1, with D tentatively TRBD1 (5 bases). This CDR3 comprises 12 residues. The germline gives CDR1 SEHNR, CDR2 FQNEAQ (reference sequence). V lost 8 bases and J lost 5, with 10 bases in between. The CDR3, as DNA: TGTGCCAGCTCACCGACAGACAATGAGCAGTTCTTC. Translated: CASSPTDNEQFF.

At least ten counts were recorded for this clonotype. The chain uses TRBV5-1 and TRBJ2-3; no definite D call. Trimming stripped 7 bases from V and 0 bases from J, with 12 bases between. Germline V gene sequence: CDR1 SGHRS, CDR2 YFSETQ. The CDR3 length is 14 residues. CDR3 nucleotides: TGCGCCAGCGGGGAACAGAGAAGCACAGATACGCAGTATTTT. Its protein is CASGEQRSTDTQYF.

This clonotype has at least ten counts. The rearrangement uses TRBV19 and TRBJ2-3; tentative D call: TRBD2 (6 bases). Germline V lookup: CDR1 LNHDA, CDR2 SQIVND (reference sequence). The CDR3 extends over 14 amino acids. V shed 6 bases and J shed 7 bases, with 17 bases lying between them. The CDR3 here is CASRSGTGANTQYF. The CDR3 bases are TGTGCCAGTAGATCCGGGACTGGGGCGAATACGCAGTATTTT.

This clonotype was seen repeatedly, ten times or more. The chain employs TRBV5-1 and TRBJ2-3; a weak D match, TRBD2 (6 bases). V was cut by 5 bases and J by 0 bases, with 16 bases left in between. The CDR3 totals 16 residues. Germline V gene lookup returns CDR1 SGHRS and CDR2 YFSETQ. DNA of the CDR3: TGCGCCAGCAGGCGGATTGCGGGACCTAGCACAGATACGCAGTATTTT. Residues: CASRRIAGPSTDTQYF.

This clonotype was counted at least ten times. The chain is built from TRBV12-3 or TRBV12-4 and TRBJ2-3; 9 bases match TRBD1. This CDR3 is built from 11 residues. After removal of 8 bases from V and 14 bases from J, the junction contained 8 bases not matched to a gene. CDR3 sequence: CASGRDRVRYF. The CDR3 DNA reads TGTGCCAGCGGCCGGGACAGGGTAAGGTATTTT.

This CDR3 reads CVCWQQMRKERNEQFF. The CDR3 DNA reads TGCGTCTGCTGGCAGCAGATGCGCAAAGAGCGCAATGAGCAGTTCTTC. V usage is TRBV4-3 and J usage is TRBJ2-1; D is unclear. Germline-derived CDR1 and CDR2 are LGHNA and YSLEER. The CDR3 has 16 residues.

This clonotype was seen many times. V is TRBV7-8 and J is TRBJ1-1; D is unresolved. There are 13 residues in the CDR3. In germline, CDR1 is SGHVS, CDR2 FQNEAQ. Trimming left V 5 bases short and J 1 base short, with 8 bases between. In nucleotides, the CDR3 is TGTGCCAGCAGCCAAGACGGGAACACTGAAGCTTTCTTT. Its protein is CASSQDGNTEAFF. The full variable domain, with the rest looked up from reference TRBV7-8 and TRBJ1-1, is GAGVSQSPRYKVAKRGQDVALRCDPISGHVSLFWYQQALGQGPEFLTYFQNEAQLDKSGLPSDRFFAERPEGSVSTLKIQRTQQEDSAVYLCASSQDGNTEAFFGQGTRLTVV.

At least ten counts were recorded for this clonotype. The chain joins TRBV6-5 to TRBJ2-1; TRBD1 is a possible D gene (5 bases). Germline V gives CDR1 MNHEY, CDR2 SVGAGI. V lost 4 bases to trimming and J lost 6 bases, with 13 bases between them. The CDR3 spans 14 residues. DNA of the CDR3: TGTGCCAGCAGTTTGACTCGACAGTTCAATGAGCAGTTCTTC. Its translation is CASSLTRQFNEQFF.

This clonotype showed up many times. The rearrangement uses TRBV20-1 and TRBJ2-7; 9 positions agree with TRBD2. This CDR3 has 14 residues. V trimming: 4 bases; J trimming: 5 bases; junction bases outside the gene matches: 9. In germline, CDR1 is DFQATT, CDR2 SNEGSKA (reference sequence). The chain's CDR3 is CSAINSGSRNEQYF. The CDR3 DNA follows: TGCAGTGCTATAAATAGCGGGAGTAGGAACGAGCAGTACTTC.

This clonotype was recorded many times. This chain joins TRBV7-6 and TRBJ2-3, with D perhaps TRBD2 (5 bases). The ends were cut back, 0 bases at V and 0 bases at J, with 10 bases in the middle. The V gene's germline CDR1 is SGHVS and CDR2 FNYEAQ. The CDR3 spans 16 residues. CDR3 DNA sequence: TGTGCCAGCAGCTTAGCCGGGATATCTAGCACAGATACGCAGTATTTT. Translating it yields CASSLAGISSTDTQYF.